This TCR beta chain derives from a study of type 1 and type 2 diabetes patients. Turning to the study itself: Magnetic bead positive selection isolated CD4+ or CD8+ T cells from PBMCs.

With 6 bases clipped from V and 1 base from J, the junction kept 6 bases outside the gene matches. This CDR3 comprises 15 residues. The germline gives CDR1 LNHDA, CDR2 SQIVND (reference sequence). Concerning this clonotype: Its antigen is unidentified.

PCR was run on genomic DNA. The TCR beta CDR3 region was amplified using 30 forward and 13 reverse primers. Using its own MiXCR run on the multiplex PCR reads, TCRdb lists one record per CDR3 protein. The table lists about 290,000 distinct CDR3 sequences, around 50% of them singletons, with roughly 13% in the top ten. Study conclusions and caveats: Some T1D-only expanded clones might appear in more T2D or control samples. Type 2 diabetes and control V and J usage correlated highly, approximately 0.97. In CD4+ and CD8+ T cells, type 2 diabetes diversity exceeded type 1.

Sequenced material: peripheral blood mononuclear cells (PBMCs). The TCR sequence derives from a man aged 18 to 29 with type 2 diabetes. V and J are TRBV19 and TRBJ2-1, with TRBD1 matching 7 bases. CDR3 sequence: CASRDQGVSYNEQFF. CDR3 in DNA: TGTGCCAGTAGAGACCAGGGGGTGTCCTACAATGAGCAGTTCTTC.